This T cell receptor (beta chain) was captured by sequencing in a study of molecular identifiers for immune sequencing clone quantification. Study-wide findings and caveats: Clones exceeding 20 RNA copies carried over 98% of effector molecules but under 1% of naive-cell molecules. Clone sizes could be underestimated for highly expanded clones when identical TCR molecules share a barcode. In a background of about 900,000 naive cells, spiked Jurkat TCR RNA from one cell was reportedly detectable.

V lost 5 bases to trimming and J lost 6 bases, with 17 bases between them. The CDR3 contains 14 residues. Germline CDR1 reads PRHDT; CDR2 reads FYEKMQ (reference sequence). Naive CD8 T cell sorting was performed on the CD8+CD4-CCR7+CD45RA+ phenotype. This clonotype was detected many times. Antigen specificity is unknown. TCRdb itself ran the PCR reads through MiXCR, one entry per CDR3 protein. The sample consists of about half a million distinct CDR3 sequences, roughly 25% of them appearing once. The chain links TRBV13 to TRBJ2-7; D perhaps matches TRBD1 (6 bases). Sequencing was carried out using naive CD8+ T cells from blood, with Jurkat cell RNA spiked in. As for subset: FACS-sorted CD8+CD4-CCR7+CD45RA+ naive T cells. This clonotype was obtained from a human donor in good health. Some libraries in this study had Jurkat cell RNA spiked in. DNA of the CDR3: TGTGCCAGCAGCCCTCGTCTGGGGGCCGGCGAGCAGTACTTC. It yields the protein CASSPRLGAGEQYF.